This TCR beta chain was retrieved from a study of shared clonotypes between healthy human individuals. TCRdb's copy holds only in-frame clones and misses some; the assay was immunoSEQ multiplex PCR. The sample lists 2 million to 3 million clones, 90% to 95% occurring once. Sequenced: naive CD4+ T cells sorted from blood. Sample subset: CD45RA+ positively selected. The source is a man younger than 35 in good health.

CDR3 sequence (DNA): TGTGCCAGCAGCCAAGGGACAGGGGAGAACGAGCAGTACTTC. Amino acid sequence: CASSQGTGENEQYF. The gene calls are TRBV4-2 and TRBJ2-7, with 9 nucleotides matching TRBD1. V shed 1 base and J 5 bases; nucleotides not matched to a gene: 3. The germline V gene encodes CDR1 LGHNA and CDR2 YNFKEQ. The CDR3 has 14 amino acids.